Following are 10 T cell receptor beta chains from one sample sequenced in a study of T cells after yellow fever vaccination. TCRdb used MiXCR to reprocess the 5' RACE reads, holding one entry per CDR3 protein. The sample holds under 150,000 distinct CDR3 sequences, 6.5% to 8.5% seen once. The material sequenced was CD4+ T cells sorted from PBMCs, taken 5 days after the yellow fever booster vaccination. Every receptor here comes from a man aged 25 to 40 who received the YFV17D yellow fever vaccine.

In its sample, this clonotype was seen many times. The V and J genes are TRBV12-3 or TRBV12-4 and TRBJ2-1; no clear D. Trimming shortened V by 5 bases and J by 9 bases, and 8 bases separated the two germline ends. The CDR3 is 11 residues long. Here the CDR3 DNA reads TGTGCCAGCAGTGCGGTGGGTGAGCAGTTCTTC. Protein sequence: CASSAVGEQFF.

The chain links TRBV4-3 to TRBJ2-7; 9 positions match TRBD1. V was clipped by 0 bases and J by 2 bases; unmatched bases: 11. This CDR3 contains 18 residues. The germline V gene has CDR1 LGHNA and CDR2 YSLEER. The CDR3 spells CASSQDSRRDRAAYEQYF. CDR3 nucleotide sequence: TGCGCCAGCAGCCAAGACTCCCGCCGGGACAGGGCAGCCTACGAGCAGTACTTC.

This clonotype was recorded many times. This sequence joins TRBV7-2 and TRBJ2-1; D is unresolved. The CDR3 has 14 amino acids. Germline V gives CDR1 SGHTA, CDR2 FQGNSA. V lost 1 base, J lost 6 bases, and 10 bases lay in between. CDR3 protein: CASSLDRASNEQFF. Here the CDR3 DNA reads TGTGCCAGCAGCTTAGACCGGGCCAGCAATGAGCAGTTCTTC.

This clonotype was seen only a few times. The rearrangement links TRBV20-1 to TRBJ2-3, with a tentative D call TRBD2 (6 bases). V gave up 0 bases and J gave up 2 bases, with 15 bases separating them. Germline V lookup: CDR1 DFQATT, CDR2 SNEGSKA (reference sequence). The CDR3 runs 16 residues. The DNA of the CDR3 is TGCAGTGCTAGAGATGGAGGGACGGGATACACAGATACGCAGTATTTT. Protein product: CSARDGGTGYTDTQYF.

This clonotype was recorded at least ten times. This sequence joins TRBV7-3 and TRBJ2-1; 7 bases agree with TRBD2. Germline V gene sequence: CDR1 SGHTA, CDR2 FQGTGA. The CDR3 loop spans 16 amino acids. The V segment lost 2 bases and the J segment 4 bases; nucleotides outside the gene matches: 8. The CDR3 is CASSLRGGRDYNEQFF. DNA for the CDR3: TGTGCCAGCAGCTTACGCGGTGGGAGGGATTACAATGAGCAGTTCTTC. The whole variable domain, remainder taken from reference TRBV7-3 and TRBJ2-1, is GAGVSQTPSNKVTEKGKYVELRCDPISGHTALYWYRQSLGQGPEFLIYFQGTGAADDSGLPNDRFFAVRPEGSVSTLKIQRTERGDSAVYLCASSLRGGRDYNEQFFGPGTRLTVL.

This clonotype was detected many times. The chain links TRBV12-3 or TRBV12-4 to TRBJ2-1; D is ambiguous. The CDR3 spans 12 residues. V lost 3 bases, J lost 5 bases, and 5 bases lay in between. Here the CDR3 reads CASSFNNNEQFF. The CDR3 DNA is TGTGCCAGCAGTTTCAACAACAATGAGCAGTTCTTC.

This clonotype was picked up many times. The chain employs TRBV5-1 and TRBJ2-3; D uncertain. V dropped 3 bases and J dropped 5 bases, with 10 bases sitting between them. This CDR3 comprises 13 residues. Germline CDR1 SGHRS, CDR2 YFSETQ. CDR3 residues: CASSSRYQDTQYF. In DNA, the CDR3 is TGCGCCAGCAGCTCCCGCTATCAAGATACGCAGTATTTT.

This clonotype was detected ten times or more. The gene calls are TRBV7-9 and TRBJ2-1, with D possibly being TRBD2 (6 bases). Trimming cost V 7 bases and J 2 bases, with 15 bases left between them. The V gene's germline CDR1 is SEHNR and CDR2 FQNEAQ (reference sequence). This CDR3 has 15 residues. The CDR3 loop reads CASTLGGRPYNEQFF. The CDR3 region has the DNA TGTGCCAGCACCCTCGGAGGGCGGCCCTACAATGAGCAGTTCTTC. The full variable domain, in which reference TRBV7-9 and TRBJ2-1 provide the parts outside the CDR3, is DTGVSQNPRHKITKRGQNVTFRCDPISEHNRLYWYRQTLGQGPEFLTYFQNEAQLEKSRLLSDRFSAERPKGSFSTLEIQRTEQGDSAMYLCASTLGGRPYNEQFFGPGTRLTVL.

Remarks on this clonotype: It may be a read error: a sequence one base away is much more abundant. This chain connects TRBV5-1 to TRBJ2-2, with D possibly being TRBD1 or TRBD2 (6 bases each). V gave up 5 bases and J gave up 5 bases, with 10 bases separating them. The CDR3 runs 13 residues. The germline V gene encodes CDR1 SGHRS and CDR2 YFSETQ. CDR3 sequence: CASSGGTTGELFF. In nucleotides, the CDR3 is TGCGCCAGCAGTGGAGGGACAACCGGGGAGCTGTTTTTT.

This clonotype appeared many times. The chain joins TRBV3-1 to TRBJ2-5; D ambiguous. Trimming shortened V by 2 bases and J by 3 bases, and 10 bases separated the two germline ends. This CDR3 has 14 residues. From germline, CDR1 is LGHDT and CDR2 YNNKEL (reference sequence). The DNA of the CDR3 is TGTGCCAGCAGCCAACGTAAACAGAAAGAGACCCAGTACTTC. It specifies CASSQRKQKETQYF.